The following is a T cell receptor beta chain sequence with its context. The antigen remains undetermined. The source of the sample is a study of cytomegalovirus exposure and HLA in healthy donors. Study-wide points: Specificity for CMV antigens was confirmed in vitro for three of the CMV-associated chains. An ancestry cluster, one associated with Asian ancestry, reportedly showed fewer N-insertions than the 666-donor mean in a later analysis.

PCR was performed using 60 Vbeta and 13 Jbeta primers. Using immunoSEQ multiplex PCR, the repertoire was profiled, and TCRdb retains in-frame clones only, with some absent. The sample carries 200,000 to 250,000 clones, around four fifths recorded once. This sequence originates from a woman in her sixties or seventies in good health and CMV-seropositive. Material: PBMCs.

This CDR3 is CASSLGTGGSLQQFF. The CDR3 nucleotides read TGCGCCAGCAGCTTGGGTACAGGGGGCTCCCTCCAGCAGTTCTTC. V is TRBV5-1 and J is TRBJ2-1; TRBD1 matches 9 bases. Germline values: CDR1 SGHRS, CDR2 YFSETQ. The CDR3 sequence is 15 residues long. The V and J ends lost 0 bases and 11 bases, in that order; junction bases with no gene match: 9.